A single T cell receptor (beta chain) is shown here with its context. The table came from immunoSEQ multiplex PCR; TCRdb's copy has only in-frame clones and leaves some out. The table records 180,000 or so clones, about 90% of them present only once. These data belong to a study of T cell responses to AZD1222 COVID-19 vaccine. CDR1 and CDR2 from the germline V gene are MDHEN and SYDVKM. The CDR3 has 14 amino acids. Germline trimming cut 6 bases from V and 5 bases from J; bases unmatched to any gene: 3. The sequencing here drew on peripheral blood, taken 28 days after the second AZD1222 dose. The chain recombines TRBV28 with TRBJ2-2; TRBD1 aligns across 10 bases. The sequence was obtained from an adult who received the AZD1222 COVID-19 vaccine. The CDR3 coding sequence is TGTGCCAGCAGATGGGGACAGGGGACCGGGGAGCTGTTTTTT. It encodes CASRWGQGTGELFF.